These T cell receptor beta chains were read from a single sample in a study of long-term antiretroviral therapy in people with HIV. Sequencing was performed with immunoSEQ multiplex PCR; in TCRdb, only in-frame clones are kept and a portion is missing. The profile covers about 18,000 clones, with 80% to 90% appearing a single time and roughly 18% taken by the ten largest. The sample consisted of unsorted PBMCs, taken 0.6 years after starting antiretroviral therapy. The receptors were gathered from a woman between 18 and 30 years old with HIV. Both conserved end residues are part of each CDR3. A D gene is named only where the DNA matches it firmly. The size field is filled for only some rows; it gives once, few, many or a size class.

>TRBV7-3|-|TRBJ2-2|-
TGTGCCAGCAGCCCCAACTTGATCGGGGAGCTGTTTTTT
CASSPNLIGELFF
>TRBV5-1|-|TRBJ2-5|-
TGCGCCAGCAGCGAGGTAGGGGGAGAGACCCAGTACTTC
CASSEVGGETQYF
>TRBV10-2|once|TRBJ1-1|TRBD1
TGCGCCATTTCACCGGGACAGTACACTGAAGCTTTCTTT
CAISPGQYTEAFF
>TRBV30|-|TRBJ1-2|-
TGTGCCTGGAGTATTTCTCTTAACTATGGCTACACCTTC
CAWSISLNYGYTF
>TRBV7-9|-|TRBJ1-2|TRBD1
TGTGCCAGCAGCTTTAAAACAGGGGAGGATGGCTACACCTTC
CASSFKTGEDGYTF
>TRBV9|-|TRBJ2-5|TRBD2
TGTGCCAGCAGCGTAGGGACTAGCGGGGGGGAGACCCAGTACTTC
CASSVGTSGGETQYF
>TRBV16|-|TRBJ2-7|-
TGTGCCAGCAGCCCTACCTACGAGCAGTACTTC
CASSPTYEQYF
>TRBV7-2|-|TRBJ1-1|-
TGTGCCAGCAGCTTAGGGAACAGGGATCTGAACACTGAAGCTTTCTTT
CASSLGNRDLNTEAFF
>TRBV20-1|-|TRBJ1-2|-
TGCAGTGCTCCAGGGGATGGCTACACCTTC
CSAPGDGYTF
>TRBV20-1|-|TRBJ1-1|TRBD1
TGCAGCCCTGAGGGGGCCATTGAAGCTTTCTTT
CSPEGAIEAFF
>TRBV10-3|-|TRBJ2-5|TRBD2
TGTGCCATCAGTCCTCGGGGGGGAGAGACCCAGTACTTC
CAISPRGGETQYF
>TRBV7-9|-|TRBJ2-7|TRBD2
TGTGCCAGCAGCTCAAGCGGGACGTTCTCCTACGAGCAGTACTTC
CASSSSGTFSYEQYF
>TRBV7-9|few|TRBJ1-5|-
TGTGCCAGCAGCTTTAGGAATCAGCCCCAGCATTTT
CASSFRNQPQHF
>TRBV19|-|TRBJ1-2|-
TGTGCCAGTAGTATATTCCTGGCAGATATTAACTATGGCTACACCTTC
CASSIFLADINYGYTF
>TRBV4-1|-|TRBJ2-5|-
TGCGCCAGCAGCCGCGGAGTACAGGGATCCCAAGAGACCCAGTACTTC
CASSRGVQGSQETQYF
>TRBV27|few|TRBJ2-2|-
TGTGCCAGCAGTTTCGGTGGGGGCACCGGGGAGCTGTTTTTT
CASSFGGGTGELFF
>TRBV2|-|TRBJ2-5|TRBD2
TGTGCCAGCATGGGACTAGCGTCTGGCTGGGGCCAAGAGACCCAGTACTTC
CASMGLASGWGQETQYF
>TRBV14|-|TRBJ1-2|-
TGTGCCAGCAGCCCCCCGGCGCTTCTTCCCGGCTACACCTTC
CASSPPALLPGYTF
>TRBV9|-|TRBJ1-2|TRBD1
TGTGCCAGCAGCCCAGCTGTAGAGGGGGCCTGCACCTTC
CASSPAVEGACTF
>TRBV7-3|-|TRBJ1-6|TRBD1
TGTGCCAGCGGACAGGGTGATAATTCACCCCTCCACTTT
CASGQGDNSPLHF
>TRBV27|-|TRBJ2-7|TRBD2
TGTGCCAGCAGTTTATCGGGGGTAGCGGGAGATCCCTACGAGCAGTACTTC
CASSLSGVAGDPYEQYF
>TRBV7-9|once|TRBJ1-4|-
TGTGCCAGCAGCCTGGGGGAGCAGGGAAATGAAAAACTGTTTTTT
CASSLGEQGNEKLFF
>TRBV7-3|-|TRBJ1-1|-
TGTGCCAGCAGCTTAACCAGGGGTAACACTGAAGCTTTCTTT
CASSLTRGNTEAFF
>TRBV7-9|-|TRBJ2-1|TRBD2
TGTGCCAGCAGCTTATTGAGGGGAGCGGGAAACCGAGTAATGGATGAGCAGTTCTTC
CASSLLRGAGNRVMDEQFF
>TRBV28|-|TRBJ1-5|-
TGTGCCAGCAGTACACATATGCGGGGCAATCAGCCCCAGCATTTT
CASSTHMRGNQPQHF
>TRBV9|once|TRBJ1-3|-
TGTGCCAGCAGCGTAGGAGGGCCTGGAAACACCATATATTTT
CASSVGGPGNTIYF
>TRBV30|-|TRBJ2-7|-
TGTGCCTGGACCGCATCCTGGGGGGTCGTGTACTTC
CAWTASWGVVYF
>TRBV5-1|few|TRBJ1-1|-
TGCGCCAGCAGCTTGGAAGGGGTAATGAACACTGAAGCTTTCTTT
CASSLEGVMNTEAFF
>TRBV28|-|TRBJ2-1|TRBD1
TGTGCCAGCAGTTCCCCGGACAGGTTTGGTGTCTTC
CASSSPDRFGVF
>TRBV19|-|TRBJ1-2|-
TGTGCCAGTAGTTTGCTGGGGGCCAACTATGGCTACACCTTC
CASSLLGANYGYTF
>TRBV30|-|TRBJ2-1|TRBD2
TGTGCCTGGAGGGAAAAACTAGCGGGAGTGGACAATGAGCAGTTCTTC
CAWREKLAGVDNEQFF
>TRBV7-3|-|TRBJ2-1|-
TGTGCCAGCAGCTTGGGAGCAGGAAATGAGCAGTTCTTC
CASSLGAGNEQFF
>TRBV9|-|TRBJ2-3|-
TGTGCCAGCAGCTTGGATCCCGCCGATACGCAGTATTTT
CASSLDPADTQYF
>TRBV11-2|-|TRBJ2-1|TRBD2
TGTGCCAGCAGCTTAAGGGCGGGGGGTTCCTCTAGTCGTGGTGAGCAGTTCTTC
CASSLRAGGSSSRGEQFF
>TRBV5-4|-|TRBJ1-1|-
TGTGCCAGCAGCTACGATACAGGGAACACTGAAGCTTTCTTT
CASSYDTGNTEAFF
>TRBV4-1|-|TRBJ1-5|TRBD1
TGCGCCAGCAGCCAAGATTTCCAGGGGGCCCTTTACAATCAGCCCCAGCATTTT
CASSQDFQGALYNQPQHF
>TRBV7-9|-|TRBJ2-4|-
TGTGCCAGCAGCCCCGGGCGGACTTTAGCCAAAAACATTCAGTACTTC
CASSPGRTLAKNIQYF
>TRBV14|few|TRBJ2-7|-
TGTGCCAGCAGCCACTCCTACGAGCAGTACTTC
CASSHSYEQYF